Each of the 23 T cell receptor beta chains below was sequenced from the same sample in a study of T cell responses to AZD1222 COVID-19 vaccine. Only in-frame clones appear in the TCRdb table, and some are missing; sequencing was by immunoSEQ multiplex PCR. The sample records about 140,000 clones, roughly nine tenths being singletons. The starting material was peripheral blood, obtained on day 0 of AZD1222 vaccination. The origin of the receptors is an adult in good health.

The CDR3 sequence is CASARTGRGGYGYTF. DNA of the CDR3: TGTGCCAGCGCGAGAACGGGTAGGGGCGGCTATGGCTACACCTTC. This sequence joins TRBV6-5 and TRBJ1-2; perhaps TRBD1 as D (5 bases). V shed 8 bases and J shed 4 bases, with 20 bases lying between them. The CDR3 has 15 amino acids. CDR1 and CDR2 (germline): MNHEY, SVGAGI.

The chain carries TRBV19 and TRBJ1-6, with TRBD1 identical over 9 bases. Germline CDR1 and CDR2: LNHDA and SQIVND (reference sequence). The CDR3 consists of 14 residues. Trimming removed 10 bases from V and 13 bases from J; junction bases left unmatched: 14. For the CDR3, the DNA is TGTGCCACAAACAGCGGGGGACAGGGCAATCCCCTCCACTTT. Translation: CATNSGGQGNPLHF.

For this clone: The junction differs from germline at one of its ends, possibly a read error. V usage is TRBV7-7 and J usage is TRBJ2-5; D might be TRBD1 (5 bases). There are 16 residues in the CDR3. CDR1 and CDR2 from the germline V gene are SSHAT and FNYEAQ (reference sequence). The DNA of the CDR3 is TGTGCTAGCAGCGAAGGGGTTGGGGTGTACCAAGAGACCCAGTACTTC. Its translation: CASSEGVGVYQETQYF. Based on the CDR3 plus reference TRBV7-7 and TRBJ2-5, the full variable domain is GAGVSQSPRYKVTKRGQDVTLRCDPISSHATLYWYQQALGQGPEFLTYFNYEAQPDKSGLPSDRFSAERPEGSISTLTIQRTEQRDSAMYRCASSEGVGVYQETQYFGPGTRLLVL.

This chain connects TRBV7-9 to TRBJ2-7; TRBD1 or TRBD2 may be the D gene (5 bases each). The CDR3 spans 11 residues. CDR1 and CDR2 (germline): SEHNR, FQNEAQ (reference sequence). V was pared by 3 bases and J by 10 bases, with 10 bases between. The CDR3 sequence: CASSFGRDQYF. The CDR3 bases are TGTGCCAGCAGCTTTGGCAGGGACCAGTACTTC.

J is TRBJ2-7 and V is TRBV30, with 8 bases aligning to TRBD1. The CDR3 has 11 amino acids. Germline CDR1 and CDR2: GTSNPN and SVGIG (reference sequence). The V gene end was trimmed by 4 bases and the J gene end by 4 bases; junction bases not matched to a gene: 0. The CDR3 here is CAWNRGYEQYF. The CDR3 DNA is TGTGCCTGGAACAGGGGGTACGAGCAGTACTTC. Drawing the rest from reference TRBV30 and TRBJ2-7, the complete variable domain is SQTIHQWPATLVQPVGSPLSLECTVEGTSNPNLYWYRQAAGRGLQLLFYSVGIGQISSEVPQNLSASRPQDRQFILSSKKLLLSDSGFYLCAWNRGYEQYFGPGTRLTVT.

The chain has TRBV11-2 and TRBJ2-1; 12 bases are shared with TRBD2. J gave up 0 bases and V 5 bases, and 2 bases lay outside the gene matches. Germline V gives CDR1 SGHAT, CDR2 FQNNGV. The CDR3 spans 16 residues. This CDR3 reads CASSRTSGNSYNEQFF. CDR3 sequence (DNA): TGTGCCAGCAGCCGGACTAGCGGGAACTCCTACAATGAGCAGTTCTTC.

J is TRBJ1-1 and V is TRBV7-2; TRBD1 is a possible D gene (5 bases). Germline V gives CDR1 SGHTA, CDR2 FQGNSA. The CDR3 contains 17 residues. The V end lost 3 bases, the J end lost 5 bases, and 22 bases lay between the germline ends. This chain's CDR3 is CASSFPGIGADGTEAFF. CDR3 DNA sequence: TGTGCCAGCAGCTTCCCTGGGATTGGGGCGGACGGGACTGAAGCTTTCTTT.

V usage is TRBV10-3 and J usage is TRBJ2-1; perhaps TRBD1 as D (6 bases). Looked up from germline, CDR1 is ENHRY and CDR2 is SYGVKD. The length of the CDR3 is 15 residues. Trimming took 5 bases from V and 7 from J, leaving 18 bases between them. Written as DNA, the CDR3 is TGTGCCATCAGTAGTACAGGGTCCCTCGGGAATGAGCAGTTCTTC. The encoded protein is CAISSTGSLGNEQFF.

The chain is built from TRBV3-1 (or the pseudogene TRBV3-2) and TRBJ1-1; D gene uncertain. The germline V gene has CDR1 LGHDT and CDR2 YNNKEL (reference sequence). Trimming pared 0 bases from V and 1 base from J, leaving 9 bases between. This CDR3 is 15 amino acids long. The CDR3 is CASSQDTAGNTEAFF. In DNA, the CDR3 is TGTGCCAGCAGCCAAGATACAGCGGGGAACACTGAAGCTTTCTTT.

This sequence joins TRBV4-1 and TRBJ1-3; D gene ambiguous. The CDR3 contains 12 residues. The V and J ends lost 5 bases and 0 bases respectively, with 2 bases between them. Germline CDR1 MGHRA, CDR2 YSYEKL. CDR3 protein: CASSVSGNTIYF. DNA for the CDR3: TGCGCCAGCAGCGTCTCTGGAAACACCATATATTTT.

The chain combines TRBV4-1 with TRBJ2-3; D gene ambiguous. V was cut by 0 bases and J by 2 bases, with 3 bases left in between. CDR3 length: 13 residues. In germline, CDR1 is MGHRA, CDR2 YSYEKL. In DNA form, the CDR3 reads TGCGCCAGCAGCCAAGATAACACAGATACGCAGTATTTT. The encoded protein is CASSQDNTDTQYF.

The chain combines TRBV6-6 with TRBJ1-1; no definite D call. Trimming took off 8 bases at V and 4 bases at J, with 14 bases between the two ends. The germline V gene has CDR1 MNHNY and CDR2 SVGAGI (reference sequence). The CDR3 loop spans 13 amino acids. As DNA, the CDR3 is TGTGCCAGCTCTCCATTCCCAATCACTGAAGCTTTCTTT. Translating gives CASSPFPITEAFF.

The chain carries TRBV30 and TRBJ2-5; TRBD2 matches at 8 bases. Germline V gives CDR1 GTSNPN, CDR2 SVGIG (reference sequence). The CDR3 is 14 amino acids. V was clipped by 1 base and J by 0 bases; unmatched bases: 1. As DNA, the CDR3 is TGTGCCTGGAGTGCGGGACTAGACCAAGAGACCCAGTACTTC. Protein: CAWSAGLDQETQYF.

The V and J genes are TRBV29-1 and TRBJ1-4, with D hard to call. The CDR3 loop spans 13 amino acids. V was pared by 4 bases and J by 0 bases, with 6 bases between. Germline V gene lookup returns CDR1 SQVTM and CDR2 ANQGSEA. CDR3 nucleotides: TGCAGCGTTGCGGACGCAACTAATGAAAAACTGTTTTTT. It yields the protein CSVADATNEKLFF.

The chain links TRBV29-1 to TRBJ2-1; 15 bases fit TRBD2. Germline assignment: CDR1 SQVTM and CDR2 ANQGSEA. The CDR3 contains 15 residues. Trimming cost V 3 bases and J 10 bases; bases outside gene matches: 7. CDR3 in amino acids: CSVDGLAGGLREQFF. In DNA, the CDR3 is TGCAGCGTTGATGGACTAGCGGGGGGGCTTCGGGAGCAGTTCTTC.

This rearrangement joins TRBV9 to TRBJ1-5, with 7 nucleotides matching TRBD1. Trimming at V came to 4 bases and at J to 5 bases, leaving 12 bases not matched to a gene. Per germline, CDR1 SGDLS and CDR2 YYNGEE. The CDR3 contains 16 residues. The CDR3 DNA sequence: TGTGCCAGCAGCTCTGCCGGGACAGCAGGAGATCAGCCCCAGCATTTT. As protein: CASSSAGTAGDQPQHF.

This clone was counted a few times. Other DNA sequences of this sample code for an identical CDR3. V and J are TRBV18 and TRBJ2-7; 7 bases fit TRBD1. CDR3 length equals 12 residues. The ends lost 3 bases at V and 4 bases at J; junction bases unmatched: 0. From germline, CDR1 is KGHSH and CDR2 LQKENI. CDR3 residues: CASSPTGYEQYF. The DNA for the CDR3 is TGTGCCAGCTCACCGACAGGGTACGAGCAGTACTTC. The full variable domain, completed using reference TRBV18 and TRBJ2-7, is NAGVMQNPRHLVRRRGQEARLRCSPMKGHSHVYWYRQLPEEGLKFMVYLQKENIIDESGMPKERFSAEFPKEGPSILRIQQVVRGDSAAYFCASSPTGYEQYFGPGTRLTVT.

Here the CDR3 DNA reads TGCGCCAGCAGCTCAACAGGGGGCCGTAACTATGGCTACACCTTC. Its protein is CASSSTGGRNYGYTF. J is TRBJ1-2 and V is TRBV5-1, with 9 positions matching TRBD1. Losses at the gene ends were 3 bases for V and 1 base for J; bases not matched to a gene: 4. The CDR3 runs to 15 residues. Germline CDR1 SGHRS, CDR2 YFSETQ.

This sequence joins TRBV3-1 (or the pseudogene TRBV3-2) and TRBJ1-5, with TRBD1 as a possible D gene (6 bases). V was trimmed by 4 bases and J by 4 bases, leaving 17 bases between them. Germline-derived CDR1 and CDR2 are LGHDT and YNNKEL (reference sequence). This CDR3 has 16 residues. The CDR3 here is CASSPDVSRGNQPQHF. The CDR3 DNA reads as TGTGCCAGCAGCCCAGACGTCAGCAGGGGTAATCAGCCCCAGCATTTT.

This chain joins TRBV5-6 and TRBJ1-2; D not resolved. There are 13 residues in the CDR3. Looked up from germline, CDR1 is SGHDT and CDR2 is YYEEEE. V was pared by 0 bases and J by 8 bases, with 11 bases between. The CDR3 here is CASSLGRAGGYTF. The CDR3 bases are TGTGCCAGCAGCTTGGGAAGGGCGGGAGGCTACACCTTC.

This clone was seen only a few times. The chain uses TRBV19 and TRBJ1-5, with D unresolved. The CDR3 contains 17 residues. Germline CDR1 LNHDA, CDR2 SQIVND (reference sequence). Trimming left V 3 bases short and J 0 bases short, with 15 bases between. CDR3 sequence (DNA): TGTGCCAGTAGTATTGGGGAGGACGCTAATAGCAATCAGCCCCAGCATTTT. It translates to CASSIGEDANSNQPQHF.

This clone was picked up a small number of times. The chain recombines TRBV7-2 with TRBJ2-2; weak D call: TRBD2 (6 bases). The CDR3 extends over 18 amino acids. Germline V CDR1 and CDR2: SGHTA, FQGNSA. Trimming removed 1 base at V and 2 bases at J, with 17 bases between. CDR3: CASSLEVLGTHNTGELFF. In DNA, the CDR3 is TGTGCCAGCAGCTTAGAGGTCTTGGGGACTCATAACACCGGGGAGCTGTTTTTT.

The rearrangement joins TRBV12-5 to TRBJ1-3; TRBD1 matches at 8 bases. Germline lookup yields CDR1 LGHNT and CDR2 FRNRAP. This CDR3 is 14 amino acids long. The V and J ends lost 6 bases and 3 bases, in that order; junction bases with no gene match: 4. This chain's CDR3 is CASGPDRGGNTIYF. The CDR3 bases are TGTGCTAGTGGGCCCGACAGGGGTGGAAACACCATATATTTT. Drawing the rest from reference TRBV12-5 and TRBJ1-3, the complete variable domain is DARVTQTPRHKVTEMGQEVTMRCQPILGHNTVFWYRQTMMQGLELLAYFRNRAPLDDSGMPKDRFSAEMPDATLATLKIQPSEPRDSAVYFCASGPDRGGNTIYFGEGSWLTVV.